These 26 T cell receptor beta chains were sequenced from one sample in a study of human T cells and chemical hapten exposure. TCRdb re-called the RACE reads through MiXCR, storing one row per CDR3 protein. The sample includes 55,000 to 75,000 distinct CDR3 sequences, around an eighth of them seen just once. Noted time point: patch test 3, about 24 weeks after DPC sensitization. Regarding treatment: therapeutic diphenylcyclopropenone sensitization with weekly scalp DPC. Sequences were derived from whole blood, sampled in connection with sensitization to the hapten diphenylcyclopropenone (DPC). Receptors originate from a man aged 25-40 years with alopecia areata. Some clones in this sample may be carry-over from other donors' samples.

This clonotype has ten or more counts. The chain couples TRBV18 to TRBJ2-1; D uncertain. The germline V and J ends were trimmed by 7 bases and 0 bases, with 10 bases remaining between them. Germline assignment: CDR1 KGHSH and CDR2 LQKENI. The CDR3 is 14 amino acids. DNA of the CDR3: TGTGCCAGCTTTCCAGAAAGCTCCTACAATGAGCAGTTCTTC. Protein: CASFPESSYNEQFF.

The CDR3 region is CSARIRLDTQYF. The DNA of the CDR3 is TGCAGTGCTAGGATACGCCTGGATACGCAGTATTTT. The V call is TRBV20-1, the J call TRBJ2-3; no clear D gene. V was cut by 3 bases and J by 6 bases, with 10 bases left in between. Germline V gene sequence: CDR1 DFQATT, CDR2 SNEGSKA (reference sequence). This CDR3 spans 12 amino acids.

This clonotype was recorded once. The chain couples TRBV10-3 to TRBJ1-6; D perhaps matches TRBD1 (5 bases). This CDR3 comprises 14 residues. V lost 6 bases and J 13 bases, leaving 19 bases between the germline ends. Germline CDR1 and CDR2: ENHRY and SYGVKD. CDR3 DNA: TGTGCCATCAGCCCGGTCCAAACAGGATACCCCCTCCACTTT. Amino acids: CAISPVQTGYPLHF.

This clonotype has a count of ten or more. The chain uses TRBV9 and TRBJ1-1, with 7 bases fitting TRBD1. Germline V lookup: CDR1 SGDLS, CDR2 YYNGEE. The J segment lost 2 bases and the V segment lost 5 bases, leaving 6 bases of the junction unmatched. The CDR3 extends over 14 amino acids. CDR3 residues: CASSLNRGNTEAFF. CDR3 DNA: TGTGCCAGCAGTTTGAACAGGGGAAACACTGAAGCTTTCTTT.

This clonotype was detected many times. The rearrangement links TRBV7-2 to TRBJ2-7, with 8 bases identical to TRBD1. The V gene end was trimmed by 1 base and the J gene end by 5 bases; junction bases not matched to a gene: 7. CDR3 length equals 15 residues. Germline V gene lookup returns CDR1 SGHTA and CDR2 FQGNSA. CDR3 in DNA: TGTGCCAGCAGCTTAGGGACAGGGTTGAGAAACGAGCAGTACTTC. This gives the protein CASSLGTGLRNEQYF.

The chain is built from TRBV28 and TRBJ2-2, with D tentatively TRBD1 (7 bases). From germline, CDR1 is MDHEN and CDR2 SYDVKM. CDR3 length: 17 residues. The V end lost 4 bases, the J end lost 2 bases, and 17 bases lay between the germline ends. CDR3 bases: TGTGCCAGCAGTTCCCCCGCGGGACAGACTAACACCGGGGAGCTGTTTTTT. Its protein product is CASSSPAGQTNTGELFF. The variable domain in full, completed from reference TRBV28 and TRBJ2-2, reads DVKVTQSSRYLVKRTGEKVFLECVQDMDHENMFWYRQDPGLGLRLIYFSYDVKMKEKGDIPEGYSVSREKKERFSLILESASTNQTSMYLCASSSPAGQTNTGELFFGEGSRLTVL.

This clonotype showed up just a few times. The rearrangement uses TRBV30 and TRBJ1-1; 9 bases map to TRBD1. CDR3 length equals 14 residues. V trimming: 5 bases; J trimming: 0 bases; junction bases outside the gene matches: 4. In germline, CDR1 is GTSNPN, CDR2 SVGIG (reference sequence). The CDR3 protein is CAWGTGIVNTEAFF. The CDR3 bases are TGTGCCTGGGGGACAGGGATCGTGAACACTGAAGCTTTCTTT.

The chain uses TRBV18 and TRBJ2-1; 7 bases line up with TRBD2. CDR3 size: 18 residues. V was clipped by 0 bases and J by 0 bases; unmatched bases: 8. Germline V gene lookup returns CDR1 KGHSH and CDR2 LQKENI. The CDR3 region is CASSPPGSGENSYNEQFF. In nucleotides, the CDR3 is TGTGCCAGCTCACCACCGGGAAGCGGGGAAAACTCCTACAATGAGCAGTTCTTC.

This clonotype was observed at least ten times. The chain is built from TRBV20-1 and TRBJ2-3, with 10 bases lining up with TRBD1. Germline-derived CDR1 and CDR2 are DFQATT and SNEGSKA (reference sequence). J gave up 5 bases and V 5 bases, and 10 bases lay outside the gene matches. The CDR3 sequence is 15 residues long. In DNA form, the CDR3 reads TGCAGTGCTGGAACAGGACAGGGGGAGGTAGATACGCAGTATTTT. It translates to CSAGTGQGEVDTQYF.

V is TRBV18 and J is TRBJ2-1; 9 nucleotides agree with TRBD1. This CDR3 comprises 15 residues. The germline V gene encodes CDR1 KGHSH and CDR2 LQKENI. The ends lost 6 bases at V and 3 bases at J; junction bases unmatched: 6. The CDR3 loop is CASSPDRGHYNEQFF. DNA for the CDR3: TGTGCCAGCTCTCCGGACAGGGGACACTACAATGAGCAGTTCTTC.

The sample holds many counts of this clonotype. V and J are TRBV5-4 and TRBJ2-7; 7 bases are a match to TRBD2. The CDR3 loop spans 14 amino acids. Trimming removed 1 base from V and 2 bases from J; junction bases left unmatched: 3. Germline V lookup: CDR1 SGHNT, CDR2 YYREEE (reference sequence). The CDR3 is CASSLSGGAYEQYF. In DNA form, the CDR3 reads TGTGCCAGCAGCTTGAGTGGGGGGGCCTACGAGCAGTACTTC.

About this clonotype itself: Given a much more abundant clone one base away, this may be a read error. The CDR3 does not close with the conserved phenylalanine or tryptophan, likely indicating a read error. The chain joins TRBV4-3 to TRBJ1-1; D possibly corresponds to TRBD1 (5 bases). The V gene lost 1 base and the J gene lost 7 bases, with 10 bases spanning the gap. There are 13 residues in the CDR3. The germline CDR1 and CDR2 sequences are LGHNA and YSLEER. CDR3 sequence: CASSQGDRGEAFY. The CDR3 DNA reads as TGCGCCAGCAGCCAAGGGGACCGTGGTGAAGCTTTCTAT.

The V and J genes are TRBV24-1 and TRBJ2-5, with D perhaps matching TRBD1 (5 bases). Trimming took 5 bases from V and 1 from J, leaving 10 bases between them. Germline V gene data show CDR1 as KGHDR and CDR2 as SFDVKD. The CDR3 has 14 residues. CDR3 protein: CATSAGHPQETQYF. The CDR3 DNA reads as TGTGCCACCAGTGCCGGACACCCCCAAGAGACCCAGTACTTC.

The V call is TRBV7-3, the J call TRBJ1-3, with a weak D call TRBD1 (6 bases). This CDR3 region has 17 residues. The ends were cut back, 5 bases at V and 0 bases at J, with 17 bases in the middle. CDR1 and CDR2 (germline): SGHTA, FQGTGA. The CDR3 DNA reads TGTGCCAGCAGCCCTCAGGACAGCCGCACCTCTGGAAACACCATATATTTT. This gives the protein CASSPQDSRTSGNTIYF.

J is TRBJ1-1 and V is TRBV7-2, with D perhaps TRBD1 (6 bases). Per germline, CDR1 SGHTA and CDR2 FQGNSA. Trimming left V 1 base short and J 10 bases short, with 10 bases between. There are 12 residues in the CDR3. CDR3 amino acids: CASSLDRVSAFF. CDR3 coding DNA: TGTGCCAGCAGCTTAGACAGGGTTTCAGCTTTCTTT.

This clonotype was seen at least ten times. This chain connects TRBV29-1 to TRBJ2-3, with TRBD2 matching 7 bases. Trimming cost V 1 base and J 4 bases; bases outside gene matches: 2. The germline CDR1 and CDR2 sequences are SQVTM and ANQGSEA. CDR3 length equals 13 residues. The CDR3 loop reads CSVEARGSDTQYF. The CDR3 DNA is TGCAGCGTTGAAGCGCGGGGGTCAGATACGCAGTATTTT.

V usage is TRBV20-1 and J usage is TRBJ2-5, with 13 bases identical to TRBD2. Germline V gene sequence: CDR1 DFQATT, CDR2 SNEGSKA (reference sequence). CDR3 length equals 16 residues. Trimming at V came to 4 bases and at J to 1 base, leaving 6 bases not matched to a gene. CDR3 sequence reads: CSATRTSGSPQETQYF. CDR3 nucleotides: TGCAGTGCTACCAGGACTAGCGGGAGCCCCCAAGAGACCCAGTACTTC.

This clonotype was recorded many times. The chain carries TRBV7-9 and TRBJ1-1; D is ambiguous. Germline V CDR1 and CDR2: SEHNR, FQNEAQ (reference sequence). Trimming stripped 7 bases from V and 3 bases from J, with 12 bases between. The CDR3 loop spans 13 amino acids. Written as DNA, the CDR3 is TGTGCCAGCACTACGCGGGAGGACACTGAAGCTTTCTTT. Its protein is CASTTREDTEAFF. The variable domain in full, with the rest retrieved from reference TRBV7-9 and TRBJ1-1, is DTGVSQNPRHKITKRGQNVTFRCDPISEHNRLYWYRQTLGQGPEFLTYFQNEAQLEKSRLLSDRFSAERPKGSFSTLEIQRTEQGDSAMYLCASTTREDTEAFFGQGTRLTVV.

This chain connects TRBV2 to TRBJ2-5; no clear D. The V and J ends lost 2 bases and 5 bases respectively, with 3 bases between them. This CDR3 contains 11 residues. CDR1 is SNHLY, CDR2 FYNNEI, per germline. CDR3 sequence: CASSERETQYF. CDR3 nucleotide sequence: TGTGCCAGCAGTGAAAGGGAGACCCAGTACTTC.

The CDR3 reads CASSYGSGNEKLFF. The DNA of the CDR3 is TGTGCCAGCAGTTACGGCAGCGGGAATGAAAAACTGTTTTTT. The rearrangement joins TRBV6-5 to TRBJ1-4, with D unresolved. Germline V gives CDR1 MNHEY, CDR2 SVGAGI. This CDR3 is built from 14 residues. The V and J ends lost 2 bases and 5 bases respectively, with 9 bases between them.

This clonotype occurred a few times. V usage is TRBV27 and J usage is TRBJ1-6, with a tentative D call TRBD1 (5 bases). Germline loops: CDR1 MNHEY, CDR2 SMNVEV (reference sequence). This CDR3 spans 16 amino acids. V dropped 4 bases and J dropped 4 bases, with 14 bases sitting between them. The chain's CDR3 is CASSYAGTLYNSPLHF. DNA for the CDR3: TGTGCCAGCAGTTACGCAGGGACCCTTTATAATTCACCCCTCCACTTT.

This clonotype was seen repeatedly, ten times or more. The V call is TRBV7-6, the J call TRBJ2-7; D unclear. The CDR3 covers 16 residues. Germline V CDR1 and CDR2: SGHVS, FNYEAQ. Between the trimmed V and J ends, which lost 1 base and 3 bases, there was a span of 16 bases. The CDR3 DNA sequence: TGTGCCAGCAGCTTAGGTCCTACGAGAGGAAACTACGAGCAGTACTTC. Residues: CASSLGPTRGNYEQYF.

V is TRBV11-1 and J is TRBJ2-5, with TRBD1 matching over 10 bases. V was clipped by 4 bases and J by 4 bases; unmatched bases: 12. Germline lookup yields CDR1 SGHAT and CDR2 FQDESV (reference sequence). The CDR3 sequence is 17 residues long. CDR3 sequence reads: CASSYPPGQGRRETQYF. Here the CDR3 DNA reads TGTGCCAGCAGCTACCCGCCGGGACAGGGGAGGCGAGAGACCCAGTACTTC.

There are many counts of this clonotype. This sequence joins TRBV3-1 and TRBJ2-2; D may match TRBD1 or TRBD2 (5 bases each). Germline V gives CDR1 LGHDT, CDR2 YNNKEL (reference sequence). The length of the CDR3 is 14 residues. The germline V and J ends were trimmed by 4 bases and 5 bases, with 11 bases remaining between them. Written as DNA, the CDR3 is TGTGCCAGCAGCCCCAGGGAGAGGACCGGGGAGCTGTTTTTT. Protein product: CASSPRERTGELFF.

This clonotype was detected a few times. The chain combines TRBV7-3 with TRBJ1-1, with D maybe TRBD1 (5 bases). Germline CDR1 is SGHTA and CDR2 is FQGTGA. V lost 0 bases and J lost 4, with 15 bases in between. This CDR3 comprises 16 residues. This CDR3 is CASSLTGLARGTEAFF. CDR3 in DNA: TGTGCCAGCAGCTTAACGGGATTGGCTAGGGGCACTGAAGCTTTCTTT.

This clonotype came up many times. The genes are TRBV5-4 and TRBJ2-6; a weak D match, TRBD1 (6 bases). This CDR3 is built from 17 residues. The germline V gene has CDR1 SGHNT and CDR2 YYREEE (reference sequence). V was shortened by 3 bases and J by 0 bases, with 13 bases between the two germline ends. CDR3 protein: CASSSGTTSSGANVLTF. DNA of the CDR3: TGTGCCAGCAGCTCCGGGACAACTTCCTCTGGGGCCAACGTCCTGACTTTC. Full variable domain (outside the CDR3, taken from reference TRBV5-4 and TRBJ2-6): ETGVTQSPTHLIKTRGQQVTLRCSSQSGHNTVSWYQQALGQGPQFIFQYYREEENGRGNFPPRFSGLQFPNYSSELNVNALELDDSALYLCASSSGTTSSGANVLTFGAGSRLTVL.